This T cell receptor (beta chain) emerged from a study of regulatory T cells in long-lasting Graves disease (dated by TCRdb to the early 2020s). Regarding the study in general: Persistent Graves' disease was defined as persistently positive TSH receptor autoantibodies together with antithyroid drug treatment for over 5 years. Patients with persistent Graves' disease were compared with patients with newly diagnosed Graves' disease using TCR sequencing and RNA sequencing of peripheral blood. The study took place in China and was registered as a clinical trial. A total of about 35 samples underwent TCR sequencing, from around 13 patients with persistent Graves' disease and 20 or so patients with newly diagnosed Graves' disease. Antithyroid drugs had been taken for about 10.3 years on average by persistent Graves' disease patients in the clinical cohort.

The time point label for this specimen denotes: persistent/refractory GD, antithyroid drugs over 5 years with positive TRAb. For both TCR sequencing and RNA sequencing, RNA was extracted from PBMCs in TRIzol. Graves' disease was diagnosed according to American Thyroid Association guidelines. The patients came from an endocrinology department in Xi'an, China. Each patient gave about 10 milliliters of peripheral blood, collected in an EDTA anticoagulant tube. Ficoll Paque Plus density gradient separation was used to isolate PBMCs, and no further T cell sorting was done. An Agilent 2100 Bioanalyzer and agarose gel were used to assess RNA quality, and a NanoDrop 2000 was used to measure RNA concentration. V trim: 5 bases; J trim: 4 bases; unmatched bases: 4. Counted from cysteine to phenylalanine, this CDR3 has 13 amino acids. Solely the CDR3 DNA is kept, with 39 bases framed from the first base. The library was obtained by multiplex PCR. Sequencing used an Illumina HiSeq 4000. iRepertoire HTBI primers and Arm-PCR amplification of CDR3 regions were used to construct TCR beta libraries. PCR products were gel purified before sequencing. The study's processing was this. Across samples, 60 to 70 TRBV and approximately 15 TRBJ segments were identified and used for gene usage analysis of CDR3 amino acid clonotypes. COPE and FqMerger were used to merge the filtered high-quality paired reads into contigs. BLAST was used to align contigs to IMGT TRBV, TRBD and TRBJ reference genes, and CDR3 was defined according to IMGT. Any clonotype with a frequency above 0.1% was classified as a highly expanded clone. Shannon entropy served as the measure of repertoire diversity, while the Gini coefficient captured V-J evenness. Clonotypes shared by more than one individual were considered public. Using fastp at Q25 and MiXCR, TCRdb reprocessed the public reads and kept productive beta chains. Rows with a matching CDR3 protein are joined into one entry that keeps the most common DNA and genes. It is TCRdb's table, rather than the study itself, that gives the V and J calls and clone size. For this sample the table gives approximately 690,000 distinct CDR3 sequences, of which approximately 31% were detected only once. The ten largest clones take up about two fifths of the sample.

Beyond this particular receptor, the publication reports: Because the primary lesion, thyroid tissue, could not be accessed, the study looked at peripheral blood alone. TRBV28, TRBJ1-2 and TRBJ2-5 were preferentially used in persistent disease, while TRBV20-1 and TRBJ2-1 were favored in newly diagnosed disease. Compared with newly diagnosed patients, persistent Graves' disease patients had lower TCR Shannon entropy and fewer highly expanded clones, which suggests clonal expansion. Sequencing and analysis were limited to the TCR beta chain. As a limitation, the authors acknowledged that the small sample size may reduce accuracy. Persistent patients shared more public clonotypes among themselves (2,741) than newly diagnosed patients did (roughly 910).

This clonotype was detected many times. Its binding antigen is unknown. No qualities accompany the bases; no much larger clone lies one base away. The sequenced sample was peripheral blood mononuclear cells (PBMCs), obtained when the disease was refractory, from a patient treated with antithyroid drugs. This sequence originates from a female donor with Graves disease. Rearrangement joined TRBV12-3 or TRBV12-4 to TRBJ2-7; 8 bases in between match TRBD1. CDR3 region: CASSQGARYEQYF. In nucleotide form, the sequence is TGTGCCAGCAGTCAGGGGGCCAGGTACGAGCAGTACTTC.